This paragraph covers one T cell receptor beta chain sequence. Its antigen remains unknown. The conserved phenylalanine or tryptophan normally closing the CDR3 is absent here, so this likely arose from a read error. Amplification targeted the TCR beta CDR3 regions, with RNA transcripts as the source material. The authors performed first-round RT-PCR with HTBI primers and then a second-round multiplex PCR. TCRdb reanalysed the multiplex PCR reads using MiXCR and keeps one entry per CDR3 protein. The sample comprises about 500,000 distinct CDR3 sequences, approximately 37% of which are singletons, and about 4.2% rests with the top ten. The sample is drawn from a study of Graves' ophthalmopathy and Graves' hyperthyroidism. Regarding the study as a whole: The 13-signature model separated ophthalmopathy from stable hyperthyroidism at around 88% sensitivity and 80% to 84% specificity.

If patients had other autoimmune diseases, uncontrolled infections, pregnancy or lactation, they were excluded. The CDR3 has 11 amino acids. Germline V gives CDR1 SGHVS, CDR2 FNYEAQ. Input material: peripheral blood or thyroid tissue (not recorded which). The rearrangement links TRBV7-6 to TRBJ1-1; the D gene is possibly TRBD1 (5 bases). The clonotype comes from an adult man with Graves' hyperthyroidism. CDR3 nucleotide sequence: TGTACCAGCAGCCCAGGGTCTGAAGCTTTCTTA. Amino acids: CTSSPGSEAFL.